Detailed here is one TCR beta chain. This sample was taken from a study of blood T cell repertoires in COVID-19. Per the study methods: Nucleated cell counts were estimated from reference gene primer amplification. Profiling relied on immunoSEQ multiplex PCR, and the TCRdb table lists in-frame clones only, not all of them. V, J and clone size are taken as reported in that table, and D and trimming were inferred from the DNA itself. The sample consists of about 220,000 clones, 65% to 90% of them appearing once. The V end lost 4 bases, the J end lost 2 bases, and 17 bases lay between the germline ends. Germline-derived CDR1 and CDR2 are SGHNT and YYREEE (reference sequence). This CDR3 is built from 16 residues.

This clonotype was obtained from a man in his forties or fifties with active or convalescent COVID-19. Sequenced sample: peripheral blood. The chain combines TRBV5-4 with TRBJ2-3; possibly TRBD2 for D (6 bases). The DNA of the CDR3 is TGTGCCAGCAGCCCGGCCCGGGGGACCCACACAGATACGCAGTATTTT. Translated: CASSPARGTHTDTQYF.